The 7 T cell receptor beta chains below were found in one sample sequenced in a study of T cell repertoires in cytomegalovirus infection. TCRdb itself ran the reads through MiXCR, one entry per CDR3 protein. The table lists about 55,000 distinct CDR3 sequences, over 15% of them singletons. Their recognized antigens are unknown. The source material was CD8+ T cells from cultured PBMCs, sampled from culture after CMV antigen stimulation. These receptors were taken from a human donor in good health (CMV status not recorded). Some clones in this sample may be carry-over from other donors' samples.

This chain connects TRBV19 to TRBJ2-1; TRBD2 is a possible D gene (6 bases). CDR1 is LNHDA and CDR2 is SQIVND in the germline V gene (reference sequence). The CDR3 runs 15 residues. Trimming cost V 2 bases and J 4 bases, with 12 bases left between them. The CDR3 bases are TGTGCCAGTAGTATAAAGCGGGCTTCTTACAATGAGCAGTTCTTC. This codes for CASSIKRASYNEQFF. The whole variable domain, filled in from reference TRBV19 and TRBJ2-1, reads DGGITQSPKYLFRKEGQNVTLSCEQNLNHDAMYWYRQDPGQGLRLIYYSQIVNDFQKGDIAEGYSVSREKKESFPLTVTSAQKNPTAFYLCASSIKRASYNEQFFGPGTRLTVL.

This clonotype appeared a few times. The genes are TRBV29-1 and TRBJ2-5; maybe TRBD2 (6 bases). The CDR3 extends over 14 amino acids. Germline CDR1 reads SQVTM; CDR2 reads ANQGSEA. V gave up 7 bases and J gave up 4 bases, with 19 bases separating them. CDR3 region: CSGAPGDARETQYF. The CDR3 DNA follows: TGCAGCGGGGCTCCGGGAGACGCTCGAGAGACCCAGTACTTC.

This clonotype occurred a few times. The chain is built from TRBV12-3 or TRBV12-4 and TRBJ2-7, with D unclear. This CDR3 comprises 12 residues. Trimming removed 3 bases at V and 5 bases at J, with 8 bases between. The CDR3 region is CASSFLLDEQYF. CDR3 in DNA: TGTGCCAGCAGTTTTTTGCTGGACGAGCAGTACTTC.

V gene TRBV20-1 combines with J gene TRBJ2-3, with TRBD1 identical over 8 bases. This CDR3 contains 14 residues. Germline-derived CDR1 and CDR2 are DFQATT and SNEGSKA (reference sequence). V shed 7 bases, J shed 7 bases, and the junction held 13 bases outside the gene matches. The CDR3 DNA sequence: TGCAGTGTTTGGACAGGGCTCCAACCTAATACGCAGTATTTT. Protein sequence: CSVWTGLQPNTQYF.

The chain employs TRBV7-6 and TRBJ2-1; D possibly uses TRBD1 or TRBD2 (6 bases each). The germline CDR1 and CDR2 sequences are SGHVS and FNYEAQ. The CDR3 contains 16 residues. The V end lost 5 bases, the J end lost 6 bases, and 20 bases lay between the germline ends. Here the CDR3 DNA reads TGTGCCAGCAGCCCTGGGATGGGGGGCCGACGCAATGAGCAGTTCTTC. Its translation: CASSPGMGGRRNEQFF.

In its sample, this clonotype was seen a few times. The CDR3 loop reads CASSSPGGYYNEQFF. As DNA, the CDR3 is TGTGCCAGCAGCTCCCCGGGCGGGTACTACAATGAGCAGTTCTTC. This chain connects TRBV28 to TRBJ2-1; possibly TRBD2 for D (5 bases). The germline V gene encodes CDR1 MDHEN and CDR2 SYDVKM. CDR3 length: 15 residues. Trimming left V 6 bases short and J 3 bases short, with 15 bases between.

This clonotype was found a few times. The chain couples TRBV7-2 to TRBJ2-7; perhaps D is TRBD1 or TRBD2 (5 bases each). CDR1 is SGHTA, CDR2 FQGNSA, per germline. The CDR3 spans 15 residues. Trimming left V 4 bases short and J 5 bases short, with 18 bases between. This CDR3 reads CASSSNLGPLNEQYF. CDR3 nucleotides: TGTGCCAGCAGCTCTAATCTGGGACCACTAAACGAGCAGTACTTC.